One and the same sample provided the 2 T cell receptor beta chains below, sequenced in a study of regulatory T cells in long-lasting Graves disease. Combining iRepertoire HTBI primers with Arm-PCR of CDR3 regions, the authors built TCR beta libraries. TCRdb re-called the multiplex PCR reads through MiXCR, storing one row per CDR3 protein. The repertoire holds 550,000 or so distinct CDR3 sequences, about 12% seen once, with over 7% in the top ten. Time point given: newly diagnosed GD, antithyroid drugs for less than 3 months. The TCR library was made from RNA that had been extracted from PBMCs in TRIzol. These same data were also listed under a study on T cells in Graves' hyperthyroidism and ophthalmopathy.

Sample: peripheral blood mononuclear cells (PBMCs), taken at new diagnosis, from a patient treated with antithyroid drugs. These receptors originate from a woman aged 30 to 39 with Graves disease.

This clonotype was counted many times. V usage is TRBV19 and J usage is TRBJ1-1; D uncertain. The V gene lost 5 bases and the J gene lost 5 bases, with 18 bases spanning the gap. Germline values: CDR1 LNHDA, CDR2 SQIVND (reference sequence). The CDR3 extends over 15 amino acids. The CDR3 DNA reads TGTGCCAGTAGTGATCAGAGTTTAGACACGACTGAAGCTTTCTTT. Translated: CASSDQSLDTTEAFF. Combining the CDR3 with reference TRBV19 and TRBJ1-1 gives the whole variable domain DGGITQSPKYLFRKEGQNVTLSCEQNLNHDAMYWYRQDPGQGLRLIYYSQIVNDFQKGDIAEGYSVSREKKESFPLTVTSAQKNPTAFYLCASSDQSLDTTEAFFGQGTRLTVV.

This clonotype was observed at least ten times. One end of the junction fails to match germline, which may point to a read error. The V call is TRBV19, the J call TRBJ2-1; no firm D call. The CDR3 contains 16 residues. Germline CDR1 is LNHDA and CDR2 is SQIVND (reference sequence). The CDR3 DNA reads TGTGCCGGTAGTATAGACGCGGCCCATCCCTACAATGAGCAGTTCTTC. This gives the protein CAGSIDAAHPYNEQFF.